The rows below give T cell receptor beta chains drawn from one sample of a study of control samples from healthy donors and cancer patients. The assay was immunoSEQ multiplex PCR, and TCRdb's table has in-frame clones only and misses some. This repertoire includes 150,000 to 200,000 clones. What was sequenced was blood. The receptors stem from a woman aged 25 to 39 in good health. CDR3s leave out the opening cysteine and the closing phenylalanine or tryptophan. The D gene is left open where the match is weak.

>TRBV13|-|TRBJ1-2
ASSPYGNNGYT
>TRBV6-1|-|TRBJ1-1
ASSEGHLGAF
>TRBV7-2|-|TRBJ2-5
ASSFATYQETQY
>TRBV28|-|TRBJ1-4
ASSLSSGGEKLF
>TRBV10-1|-|TRBJ2-5
ASSEKGGEETQY
>TRBV5-6|TRBD1|TRBJ1-5
ASSHSGTGWVQPQH
>TRBV18|-|TRBJ2-3
ASSPPSTDTQY
>TRBV6-5|-|TRBJ1-2
ASRFTHLDYGYT
>TRBV7-9|-|TRBJ2-7
ASSPKRLEYPEQY
>TRBV14|-|TRBJ2-2
ASSQVTVNTGELF
>TRBV11-2|-|TRBJ1-2
ASSPIGGGWGYT
>TRBV5-1|-|TRBJ2-6
ASSLAQTTTNVLT
>TRBV9|TRBD1|TRBJ1-6
ASSDRTGGSNSPLH
>TRBV5-4|-|TRBJ1-6
ASSLSGTSNSPLH
>TRBV19|-|TRBJ1-1
ASNKGGNTEAF
>TRBV9|TRBD2|TRBJ2-5
ASSLGLAGFQETQY
>TRBV4-1|TRBD1|TRBJ2-4
ASSQDRVGTGGPKNIQY
>TRBV27|-|TRBJ1-2
ASSLSWTANYGYT
>TRBV29-1|-|TRBJ1-2
SVKYRNYGYT
>TRBV14|-|TRBJ1-3
ASSQEVGLWGNTIY
>TRBV7-3|-|TRBJ1-1
ASSAGVRTEAF
>TRBV27|-|TRBJ2-7
ASSLTPGQTYEQY
>TRBV6-5|TRBD1|TRBJ1-2
ASRVGQGANYGYT
>TRBV24-1|-|TRBJ2-7
ATSDSGENYEQY
>TRBV18|TRBD1|TRBJ2-1
ASSPGQGYEQF
>TRBV6-2/TRBV6-3|TRBD1|TRBJ2-4
ASSYAGQGNIQY
>TRBV7-2|TRBD1|TRBJ1-6
ASSLGPTGSNSPLH
>TRBV28|-|TRBJ1-1
AIGRTHEAF
>TRBV5-1|-|TRBJ2-2
ASSFSDPGELF
>TRBV7-9|TRBD2|TRBJ2-1
ASTSGGLVEQF
>TRBV19|TRBD2|TRBJ2-3
ASSIFGGGTDTQY
>TRBV5-5|-|TRBJ1-2
ASSPQGVGYGYT
>TRBV15|TRBD1|TRBJ2-7
ATSRDWGRDRGSYEQY
>TRBV6-5|-|TRBJ1-6
ASSYSVEGGSPLH
>TRBV28|-|TRBJ2-7
ASQRALSYEQY
>TRBV2|TRBD1|TRBJ1-5
ASSERQGGGNQPQH
>TRBV7-2|-|TRBJ2-7
ASSPQEDFVYEQY
>TRBV7-8|TRBD1|TRBJ2-1
ASSRQGVSYNEQF
>TRBV28|TRBD1|TRBJ1-2
ASRGGQGDGYT
>TRBV7-9|-|TRBJ2-7
ASSLGQSNYEQY
>TRBV27|-|TRBJ1-5
ASSLIRELGDQPQH
>TRBV19|-|TRBJ2-2
ASSIPSGITGELF
>TRBV5-8|-|TRBJ2-3
ASSLEAGVSTDTQY
>TRBV6-5|-|TRBJ2-1
ASHPNRVTYEQF
>TRBV28|-|TRBJ2-5
ASSVETQY
>TRBV11-2|-|TRBJ2-2
ASSTSRGAGTGELF
>TRBV7-9|-|TRBJ2-7
ASSLIDSYEQY
>TRBV21-1|-|TRBJ1-4
ASNKGTGNEKLF
>TRBV6-4|-|TRBJ2-2
ASSALQGTGELF
>TRBV6-1|-|TRBJ2-7
ASSDGLSGEQY
>TRBV29-1|TRBD1|TRBJ2-4
SVTGTGPNIQY
>TRBV5-1|-|TRBJ2-7
ASSLGQIYEQY
>TRBV5-1|TRBD2|TRBJ2-3
ASSLYAAASGKRDTQY
>TRBV3-1/TRBV3-2|TRBD2|TRBJ2-1
ASSQAGLAGGRNEQF
>TRBV20-1|TRBD1|TRBJ1-1
SASPGTGPITEAF